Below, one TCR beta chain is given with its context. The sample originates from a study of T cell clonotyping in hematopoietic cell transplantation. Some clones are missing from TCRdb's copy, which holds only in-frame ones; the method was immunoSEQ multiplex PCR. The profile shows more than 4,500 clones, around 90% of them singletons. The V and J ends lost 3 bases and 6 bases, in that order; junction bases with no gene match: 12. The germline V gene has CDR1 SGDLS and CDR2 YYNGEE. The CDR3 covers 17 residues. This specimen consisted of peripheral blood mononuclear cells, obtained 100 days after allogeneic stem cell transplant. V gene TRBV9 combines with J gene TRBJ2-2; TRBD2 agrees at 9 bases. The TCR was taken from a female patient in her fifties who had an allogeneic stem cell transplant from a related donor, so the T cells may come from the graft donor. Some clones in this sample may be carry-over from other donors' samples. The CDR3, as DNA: TGTGCCAGCAGCGAGAGCCTAGCGGGGATTGATCCCGGGGAGCTGTTTTTT. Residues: CASSESLAGIDPGELFF.